This T cell receptor beta chain was identified in a study of T-cell reconstitution after alpha-beta-depleted transplantation in children. Preparation of the TCRbeta library used unique molecular identifiers. TCRdb passed the PCR reads through MiXCR, listing each CDR3 protein once. The table records under 6,500 distinct CDR3 sequences, 15% to 17% of them present only once. The CDR3 length is 15 residues. The germline gives CDR1 SGHTA, CDR2 FQGNSA. Trimming cost V 0 bases and J 0 bases, with 3 bases left between them. Findings of the study overall: T-cell counts and diversity at one year following transplant were attributed mainly to newly produced T cells. Several hundred expanded graft clones reportedly were the source of alpha-beta T cells about two months after transplant. Certain patients had high TCRbeta diversity at day 60, and it came from recipient T cells and thymic progenitors that survived.

This clonotype occurred many times. Its specificity is unknown. V gene TRBV7-2 combines with J gene TRBJ2-6; no clear D. The source was PBMCs, mostly from graft donor cells, collected 180 days after TCRalphabeta/CD19-depleted stem cell transplant. The TCR sequence derives from a patient younger than 10 who had a stem cell transplant for inherited bone marrow failure, so the T cells may come from the graft donor. The CDR3 spells CASSLAVSGANVLTF. The CDR3 region has the DNA TGTGCCAGCAGCTTAGCAGTCTCTGGGGCCAACGTCCTGACTTTC.